The TCR beta chain described here comes from a study of PD-L1 blockade in urothelial cancer. Overall study context: Dosed intravenously at 1,200 mg every 3 weeks, atezolizumab was initiated by patients in the mid-2010s.

Study-level results: Durable benefit was linked to greater 3-week expansion of tumor-associated blood clones. More tumor-infiltrating T lymphocytes were found in patients with durable benefit.

Germline CDR1 and CDR2: SQVTM and ANQGSEA. The CDR3 extends over 15 amino acids. Trimming took off 3 bases at V and 7 bases at J, with 21 bases between the two ends. Comment on this clone: Its antigen is as yet unknown.

Amplified housekeeping genes were used to measure how much FFPE tumor DNA there was. Assay: immunoSEQ multiplex PCR; the TCRdb copy retains only in-frame clones and omits some. The sample consists of some 350 clones, 25% to 35% of them appearing once. This specimen was tumor tissue, taken before atezolizumab (anti-PD-L1) treatment. The receptor was derived from a man in his fifties or sixties with urothelial cancer. The chain has TRBV29-1 and TRBJ1-1, with TRBD1 as a possible D gene (6 bases). This CDR3 is CSVDSGGAQGFEAFF. The CDR3 nucleotides read TGCAGCGTTGATTCCGGGGGCGCGCAGGGTTTTGAAGCTTTCTTT.